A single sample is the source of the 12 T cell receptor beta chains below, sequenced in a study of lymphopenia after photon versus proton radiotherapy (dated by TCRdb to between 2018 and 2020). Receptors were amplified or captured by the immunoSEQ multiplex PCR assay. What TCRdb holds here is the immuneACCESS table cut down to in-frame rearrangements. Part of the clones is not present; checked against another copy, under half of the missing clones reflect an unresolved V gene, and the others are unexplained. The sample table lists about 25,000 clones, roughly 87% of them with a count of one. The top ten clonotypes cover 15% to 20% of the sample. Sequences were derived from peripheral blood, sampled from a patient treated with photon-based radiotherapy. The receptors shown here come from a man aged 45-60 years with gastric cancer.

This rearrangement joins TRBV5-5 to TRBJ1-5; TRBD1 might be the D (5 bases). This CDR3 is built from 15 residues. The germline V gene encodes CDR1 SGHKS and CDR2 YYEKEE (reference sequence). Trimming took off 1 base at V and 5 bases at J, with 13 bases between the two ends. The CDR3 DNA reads TGTGCCAGCAGCTTGTCTGGTGGGGGGGATCAGCCCCAGCATTTT. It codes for CASSLSGGGDQPQHF. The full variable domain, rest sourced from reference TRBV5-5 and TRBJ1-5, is DAGVTQSPTHLIKTRGQQVTLRCSPISGHKSVSWYQQVLGQGPQFIFQYYEKEERGRGNFPDRFSARQFPNYSSELNVNALLLGDSALYLCASSLSGGGDQPQHFGDGTRLSIL.

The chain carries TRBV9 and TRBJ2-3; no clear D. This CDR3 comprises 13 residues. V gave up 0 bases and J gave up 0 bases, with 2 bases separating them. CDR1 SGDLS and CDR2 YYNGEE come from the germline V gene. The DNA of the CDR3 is TGTGCCAGCAGCGTAGTTAGCACAGATACGCAGTATTTT. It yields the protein CASSVVSTDTQYF.

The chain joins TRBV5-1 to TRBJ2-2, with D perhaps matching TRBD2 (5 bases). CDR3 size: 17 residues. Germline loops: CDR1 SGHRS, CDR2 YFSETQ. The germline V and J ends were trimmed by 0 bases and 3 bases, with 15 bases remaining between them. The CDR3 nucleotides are TGCGCCAGCAGCTTGGTTTTAGCGCTTTGGGACACCGGGGAGCTGTTTTTT. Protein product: CASSLVLALWDTGELFF.

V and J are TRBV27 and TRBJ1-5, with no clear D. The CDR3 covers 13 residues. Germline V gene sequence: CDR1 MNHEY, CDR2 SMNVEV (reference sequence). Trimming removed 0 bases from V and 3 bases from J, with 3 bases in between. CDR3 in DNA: TGTGCCAGCAGTTTATCGGACAATCAGCCCCAGCATTTT. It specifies CASSLSDNQPQHF.

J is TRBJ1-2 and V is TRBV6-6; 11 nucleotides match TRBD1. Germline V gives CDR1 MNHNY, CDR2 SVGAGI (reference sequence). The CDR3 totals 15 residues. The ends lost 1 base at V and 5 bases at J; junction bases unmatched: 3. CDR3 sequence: CASSYFGQGAYGYTF. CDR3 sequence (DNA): TGTGCCAGCAGTTACTTCGGACAGGGGGCATATGGCTACACCTTC.

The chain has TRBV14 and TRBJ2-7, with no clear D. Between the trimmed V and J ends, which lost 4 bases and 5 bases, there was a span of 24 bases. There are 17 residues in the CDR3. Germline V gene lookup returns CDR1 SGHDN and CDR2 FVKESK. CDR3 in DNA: TGTGCCAGCAGCCCACGCCGTGGAGCTACTACCTGGCACGAGCAGTACGTC. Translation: CASSPRRGATTWHEQYV.

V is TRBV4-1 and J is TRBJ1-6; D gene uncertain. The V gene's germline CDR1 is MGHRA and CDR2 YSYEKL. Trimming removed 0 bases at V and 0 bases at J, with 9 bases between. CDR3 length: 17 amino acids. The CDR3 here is CASSQDSLDSYNSPLHF. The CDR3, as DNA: TGCGCCAGCAGCCAAGACAGCCTAGACTCCTATAATTCACCCCTCCACTTT.

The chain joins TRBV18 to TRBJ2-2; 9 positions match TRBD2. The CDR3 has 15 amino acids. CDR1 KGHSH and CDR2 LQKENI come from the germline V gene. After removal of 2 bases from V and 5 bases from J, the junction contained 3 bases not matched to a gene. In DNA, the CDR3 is TGTGCCAGCTCACCATCAGCGGGGGGAACCGGGGAGCTGTTTTTT. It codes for CASSPSAGGTGELFF.

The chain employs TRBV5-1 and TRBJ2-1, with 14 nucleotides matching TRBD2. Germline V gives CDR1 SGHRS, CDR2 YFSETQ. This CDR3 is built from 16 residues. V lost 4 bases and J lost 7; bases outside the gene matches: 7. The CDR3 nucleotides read TGCGCCAGCAGCCTCAGGACTAGCGGGGGGACAAATGAGCAGTTCTTC. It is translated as CASSLRTSGGTNEQFF.

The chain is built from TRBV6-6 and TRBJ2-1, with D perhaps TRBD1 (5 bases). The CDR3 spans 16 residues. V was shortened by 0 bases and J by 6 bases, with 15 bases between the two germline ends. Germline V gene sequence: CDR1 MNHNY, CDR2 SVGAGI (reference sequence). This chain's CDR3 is CASSYSKTQGINEQFF. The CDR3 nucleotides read TGTGCCAGCAGTTACTCGAAAACTCAGGGAATCAATGAGCAGTTCTTC.

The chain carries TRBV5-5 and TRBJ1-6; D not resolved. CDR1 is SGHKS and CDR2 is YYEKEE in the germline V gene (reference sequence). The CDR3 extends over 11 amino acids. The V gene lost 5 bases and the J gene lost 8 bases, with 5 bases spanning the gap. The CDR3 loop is CASSNYSPLHF. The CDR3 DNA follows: TGTGCCAGCAGTAATTATTCACCCCTCCACTTT. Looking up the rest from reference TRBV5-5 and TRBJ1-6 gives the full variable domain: DAGVTQSPTHLIKTRGQQVTLRCSPISGHKSVSWYQQVLGQGPQFIFQYYEKEERGRGNFPDRFSARQFPNYSSELNVNALLLGDSALYLCASSNYSPLHFGNGTRLTVT.

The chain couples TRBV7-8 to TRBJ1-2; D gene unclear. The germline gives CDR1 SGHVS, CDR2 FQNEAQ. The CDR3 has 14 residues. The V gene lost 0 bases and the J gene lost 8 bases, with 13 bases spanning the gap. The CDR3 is CASSLAAERGGYTF. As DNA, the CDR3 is TGTGCCAGCAGCTTAGCGGCAGAACGTGGGGGCTACACCTTC.